A single sample gave rise to the 7 T cell receptor beta chains below, sequenced in a study of CD8+CD57+ T cells in acquired aplastic anemia. Individuals selected for sequencing had exhibited CD8+CD57+ cell expansion on flow cytometry. Both TCR beta VDJ combination and CDR3 sequence profiling were carried out. Genomic DNA was the template for this profiling. MiXCR was run by TCRdb on the reads, yielding one entry per CDR3 protein. The table records about 470,000 distinct CDR3 sequences, about a third of them present only once. The sequencing input was sorted CD4+, CD8+, or CD8+CD57+ T cells (not recorded which) from PBMCs. These receptors originate from a human donor with aplastic anemia.

This clonotype was seen only a few times. The chain uses TRBV20-1 and TRBJ2-3, with 8 bases fitting TRBD2. The CDR3 loop spans 15 amino acids. V lost 3 bases and J lost 4; bases outside the gene matches: 9. Germline loops: CDR1 DFQATT, CDR2 SNEGSKA (reference sequence). The CDR3 nucleotides read TGCAGTGCTAGTTCTGGGACTAGTTTGGCAGATACGCAGTATTTT. Protein sequence: CSASSGTSLADTQYF.

There are a few counts of this clonotype. The chain couples TRBV6-1 to TRBJ2-1; 9 bases are shared with TRBD2. Unmatched junction bases numbered 8, after V lost 10 bases and J lost 13 bases. Germline values: CDR1 MNHNS, CDR2 SASEGT. There are 11 residues in the CDR3. The CDR3: CATGYSGGQFF. Written as DNA, the CDR3 is TGTGCCACAGGGTATAGCGGGGGACAGTTCTTC.

A few counts support this clonotype. The chain recombines TRBV10-1 with TRBJ1-4; D not certain. Trimming took off 7 bases at V and 8 bases at J, with 17 bases between the two ends. The CDR3 runs to 14 residues. The germline CDR1 and CDR2 sequences are WNHNN and SYGVQD (reference sequence). The CDR3 loop reads CASKEGPLWEKLFF. CDR3 bases: TGCGCCAGCAAGGAGGGTCCTCTCTGGGAAAAACTGTTTTTT.

The V and J genes are TRBV7-9 and TRBJ2-7; D is unclear. CDR1 is SEHNR and CDR2 is FQNEAQ in the germline V gene (reference sequence). Trimming took off 4 bases at V and 1 base at J, with 14 bases between the two ends. The CDR3 runs to 15 residues. In nucleotides, the CDR3 is TGTGCCAGCAGCTACTCCGGGTCACCTTCCTACGAGCAGTACTTC. Its translation is CASSYSGSPSYEQYF. The full variable domain, rest sourced from reference TRBV7-9 and TRBJ2-7, is DTGVSQNPRHKITKRGQNVTFRCDPISEHNRLYWYRQTLGQGPEFLTYFQNEAQLEKSRLLSDRFSAERPKGSFSTLEIQRTEQGDSAMYLCASSYSGSPSYEQYFGPGTRLTVT.

This clonotype was found many times. CDR3 coding DNA: TGTGCCATCAGTGAGGGGCTAGATCCGTTCTTC. Translating it yields CAISEGLDPFF. This chain connects TRBV10-3 to TRBJ2-1; no reliable D call. V was shortened by 2 bases and J by 15 bases, with 11 bases between the two germline ends. Germline V lookup: CDR1 ENHRY, CDR2 SYGVKD. The CDR3 consists of 11 residues.

This clonotype came up once. The chain recombines TRBV4-3 with TRBJ2-3, with D tentatively TRBD1 (5 bases). Germline CDR1 is LGHNA and CDR2 is YSLEER. V was trimmed by 0 bases and J by 3 bases, leaving 16 bases between them. The CDR3 loop spans 17 amino acids. The CDR3 here is CASSQEPPGFVTDTQYF. The CDR3 bases are TGCGCCAGCAGCCAAGAGCCCCCAGGGTTTGTAACAGATACGCAGTATTTT.

This chain links TRBV25-1 with TRBJ2-6; D is unclear. The CDR3 sequence is 15 residues long. Trimming stripped 5 bases from V and 0 bases from J, with 8 bases between. Germline values: CDR1 MGHDK, CDR2 SYGVNS. CDR3 bases: TGTGCCAGCAGTTTGAAGGGCTCTGGGGCCAACGTCCTGACTTTC. Translation: CASSLKGSGANVLTF.